This record looks at one T cell receptor beta chain sequence and its context. The antigen is unknown. This entry belongs to a study of T cell repertoires in cytomegalovirus infection. Study as a whole: CMV infection plus the matching HLA type was flagged by public TCR beta signatures.

Overall study findings and caveats: HLA-C-restricted, CMV-specific TCR beta clonotypes were dominant ex vivo.

There are 16 residues in the CDR3. Germline CDR1 and CDR2: LNHDA and SQIVND (reference sequence). V dropped 6 bases and J dropped 2 bases, with 19 bases sitting between them. TCRdb processed the reads anew with MiXCR; each CDR3 protein has one entry. The data hold approximately 990,000 distinct CDR3 sequences, with roughly 30% observed a single time. The J gene is TRBJ1-2, the V gene TRBV19; TRBD1 is a possible D gene (5 bases). This specimen was cultured CD8+ T cells from PBMCs, taken from culture after CMV antigen stimulation. The source of this sequence is a human donor in good health (CMV status not recorded). Some clones in this sample may be carry-over from other donors' samples. This CDR3 is CASSHNNRSRNYGYTF. The CDR3 DNA sequence: TGTGCCAGTAGCCATAATAACAGGTCGAGGAACTATGGCTACACCTTC.